This TCR gamma chain was retrieved from a study of gamma-delta chains in newborns, infants, children. Study-level information: Polyclonal expansion of innate γδ T cells after birth follows microbial exposure.

TCRdb ran CATT on the reads. The table lists around 3,600 gamma-chain clones, over 60% of them singletons. As for this clone: The same CDR3 is also encoded by other DNA sequences in this sample.

The sample was blood. This sequence originates from a child who was a newborn, infant or young child, either healthy, febrile or measles-vaccinated (not recorded which).

The CDR3 sequence is CALWDDGLGKKIKVF. The DNA of the CDR3 is TGTGCCTTGTGGGATGACGGGTTGGGCAAAAAAATCAAGGTATTT. The genes are TRGV9 and TRGJP. Here the J gene came from matching the DNA to germline, since TCRdb omits it. CDR3 length: 15 amino acids. CDR1 is GITISATS, CDR2 ISYDGTV, per germline (reference sequence). Unmatched junction bases numbered 6, after V lost 4 bases and J lost 9 bases.